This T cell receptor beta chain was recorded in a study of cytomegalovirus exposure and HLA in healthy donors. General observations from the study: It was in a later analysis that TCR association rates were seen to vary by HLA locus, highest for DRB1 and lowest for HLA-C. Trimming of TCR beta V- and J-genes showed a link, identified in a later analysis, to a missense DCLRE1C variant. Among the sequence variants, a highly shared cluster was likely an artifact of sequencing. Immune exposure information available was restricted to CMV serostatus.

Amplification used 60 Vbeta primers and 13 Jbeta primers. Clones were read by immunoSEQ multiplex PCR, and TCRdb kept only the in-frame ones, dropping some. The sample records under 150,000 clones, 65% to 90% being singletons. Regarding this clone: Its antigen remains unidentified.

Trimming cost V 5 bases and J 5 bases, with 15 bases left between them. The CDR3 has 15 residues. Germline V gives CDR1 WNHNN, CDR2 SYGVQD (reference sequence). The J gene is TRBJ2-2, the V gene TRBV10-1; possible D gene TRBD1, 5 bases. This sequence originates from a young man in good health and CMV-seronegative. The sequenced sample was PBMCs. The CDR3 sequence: CASSNLGQSTGELFF. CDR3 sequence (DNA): TGCGCCAGCAGTAACTTGGGGCAGTCAACCGGGGAGCTGTTTTTT.